These 20 T cell receptor beta chains were sequenced from one sample in a study of Graves' ophthalmopathy and Graves' hyperthyroidism. Transcripts of RNA were the source for amplifying TCR beta CDR3 regions. HTBI primers served in a first-round RT-PCR, which a second-round multiplex PCR followed. TCRdb redid the calling of the multiplex PCR reads with MiXCR, one entry per CDR3 protein. Altogether roughly 600,000 distinct CDR3 sequences are present, just under 40% being singletons, with the ten largest covering about 4.6%. Sequencing used peripheral blood or thyroid tissue (not recorded which). These receptors were obtained from an adult man with Graves' hyperthyroidism.

The sample holds a few counts of this clonotype. This chain connects TRBV7-9 to TRBJ2-2; D is perhaps TRBD1 (5 bases). Deletions cut 2 bases from V and 5 bases from J, with 12 bases between. The CDR3 is 15 amino acids. Germline-derived CDR1 and CDR2 are SEHNR and FQNEAQ (reference sequence). The CDR3 sequence: CASSLTDIGTGELFF. CDR3 sequence (DNA): TGTGCCAGCAGCTTAACGGACATCGGTACCGGGGAGCTGTTTTTT.

The chain uses TRBV7-9 and TRBJ2-2; 11 bases line up with TRBD2. From germline, CDR1 is SEHNR and CDR2 FQNEAQ (reference sequence). The V gene end was trimmed by 5 bases and the J gene end by 6 bases; junction bases not matched to a gene: 2. The CDR3 runs 14 residues. The CDR3 reads CASSTSGGAGELFF. CDR3 DNA: TGTGCCAGCAGCACTAGCGGGGGTGCCGGGGAGCTGTTTTTT.

J is TRBJ2-7 and V is TRBV7-2; the D call may be TRBD1 or TRBD2 (6 bases each). The CDR3 extends over 14 amino acids. Germline lookup yields CDR1 SGHTA and CDR2 FQGNSA. The V gene lost 10 bases and the J gene lost 7 bases, with 23 bases spanning the gap. DNA of the CDR3: TGTGCCACCAGTCGTGGAGGGGGATACAATGAGCAGTACTTC. Its protein product is CATSRGGGYNEQYF.

The chain joins TRBV7-3 to TRBJ2-2; 7 bases fit TRBD1. CDR1 is SGHTA and CDR2 is FQGTGA in the germline V gene. CDR3 length equals 15 residues. V was pared by 0 bases and J by 4 bases, with 2 bases of the junction left unmatched. The CDR3 nucleotides read TGTGCCAGCAGCTTAACAGGGGGCATCACCGGGGAGCTGTTTTTT. Its protein is CASSLTGGITGELFF.

There are a few counts of this clonotype. J is TRBJ2-7 and V is TRBV20-1, with a possible D match to TRBD2 (6 bases). Germline V CDR1 and CDR2: DFQATT, SNEGSKA (reference sequence). Trimming left V 3 bases short and J 2 bases short, with 14 bases between. The CDR3 extends over 14 amino acids. CDR3 sequence: CSASQSGTAYEQYF. The CDR3 coding sequence is TGCAGTGCTAGCCAATCCGGGACTGCCTACGAGCAGTACTTC.

The rearrangement joins TRBV29-1 to TRBJ2-7; TRBD1 is a possible D gene (5 bases). V was trimmed by 0 bases and J by 4 bases, leaving 16 bases between them. This CDR3 has 15 amino acids. Per the germline V gene, CDR1 is SQVTM and CDR2 is ANQGSEA. Here the CDR3 reads CSVEDYGGPGYEQYF. The DNA for the CDR3 is TGCAGCGTTGAAGACTATGGTGGCCCAGGGTACGAGCAGTACTTC.

This rearrangement joins TRBV5-1 to TRBJ2-2; 7 nucleotides line up with TRBD1. Germline CDR1 SGHRS, CDR2 YFSETQ. Trimming at V came to 2 bases and at J to 7 bases, leaving 14 bases not matched to a gene. The CDR3 has 17 amino acids. CDR3 loop: CASSLNGLTGAGGELFF. For the CDR3, the DNA is TGCGCCAGCAGCTTAAATGGGCTCACAGGGGCTGGCGGGGAGCTGTTTTTT.

The chain joins TRBV19 to TRBJ1-2, with D perhaps matching TRBD1 (5 bases). The CDR3 length is 12 residues. In germline, CDR1 is LNHDA, CDR2 SQIVND (reference sequence). Trimming left V 6 bases short and J 6 bases short, with 11 bases between. The CDR3 loop is CASSHQGDGYTF. The CDR3 nucleotides are TGTGCCAGTAGCCATCAGGGTGATGGCTACACCTTC.

This clonotype came up many times. The genes are TRBV6-5 and TRBJ1-1, with D unresolved. The germline gives CDR1 MNHEY, CDR2 SVGAGI. This CDR3 comprises 14 residues. The V end lost 4 bases, the J end lost 6 bases, and 15 bases lay between the germline ends. The CDR3 coding sequence is TGTGCCAGCAGTTCCGGGGTAGTCCGCGCTGAAGCTTTCTTT. Protein: CASSSGVVRAEAFF.

This clonotype was seen only a few times. This chain joins TRBV5-8 and TRBJ1-2; D gene unclear. Germline V gene data show CDR1 as SGHTS and CDR2 as YDEGEE. The CDR3 is 15 amino acids. Trimming left V 4 bases short and J 8 bases short, with 21 bases between. The CDR3 DNA follows: TGTGCCAGCAGCGCTCCGACCGGGTCCATCGCAGGCTACACCTTC. This translates into CASSAPTGSIAGYTF.

Note on this clonotype: At one boundary the junction diverges from the germline segment, which might be a read error. The chain combines TRBV15 with TRBJ2-7; maybe TRBD2 (6 bases). Per the germline V gene, CDR1 is LNHNV and CDR2 is YYDKDF (reference sequence). CDR3 length: 11 residues. CDR3 bases: TGTGCCACCACCCCGTCACGGGAGCTGTACTTC. Translated, it gives CATTPSRELYF. The full variable domain, its missing parts supplied by reference TRBV15 and TRBJ2-7, is DAMVIQNPRYQVTQFGKPVTLSCSQTLNHNVMYWYQQKSSQAPKLLFHYYDKDFNNEADTPDNFQSRRPNTSFCFLDIRSPGLGDTAMYLCATTPSRELYFGPGTRLTVT.

This clonotype was counted at least ten times. The gene calls are TRBV6-5 and TRBJ2-7; either TRBD1 or TRBD2 may fit D (6 bases each). Deletions cut 5 bases from V and 5 bases from J, with 16 bases between. The CDR3 length is 14 residues. The germline V gene encodes CDR1 MNHEY and CDR2 SVGAGI. CDR3 amino acids: CASSRMGGDHEQYF. The CDR3 DNA is TGTGCCAGCAGTCGCATGGGGGGCGACCACGAGCAGTACTTC.

The gene calls are TRBV25-1 and TRBJ1-6, with 9 bases matching TRBD1. Germline V gene data show CDR1 as MGHDK and CDR2 as SYGVNS. The CDR3 is 14 amino acids. CDR3 DNA sequence: TGTGCTAGAGATGCCGGGACAGGGAATTCACCCCTCCACTTT. It codes for CARDAGTGNSPLHF.

Ten or more counts support this clonotype. The chain uses TRBV7-2 and TRBJ2-2; D possibly corresponds to TRBD1 (6 bases). The CDR3 loop spans 15 amino acids. Germline V gene data show CDR1 as SGHTA and CDR2 as FQGNSA. V shed 4 bases and J shed 6 bases, with 15 bases lying between them. CDR3 bases: TGTGCCAGCAGCTATGGACAGACGGGGTCCGGGGAGCTGTTTTTT. Amino acids: CASSYGQTGSGELFF.

This clonotype was detected many times. Here the CDR3 DNA reads TGCAGTGCTCCCGGGACTGAGTCGGGGGAGCAGTACTTC. This sequence encodes CSAPGTESGEQYF. The chain links TRBV20-1 to TRBJ2-7; TRBD2 is a possible D gene (6 bases). Trimming stripped 5 bases from V and 7 bases from J, with 18 bases between. Germline CDR1 reads DFQATT; CDR2 reads SNEGSKA (reference sequence). The CDR3 contains 13 residues.

For this clonotype: The conserved phenylalanine or tryptophan normally closing the CDR3 is absent here, so this likely arose from a read error. Because the CDR3's place on the DNA is in doubt, the DNA is left out and the CDR3 is given as listed by TCRdb. The chain links TRBV20-1 to TRBJ2-5; TRBD1 is the table's D call, not checked against the DNA. The V gene's germline CDR1 is DFQATT and CDR2 SNEGSKA (reference sequence). The CDR3 adds up to 10 amino acids, both ends counted. This CDR3 is CRDRDRRAVL.

The chain's CDR3 is CASSPNRGSGANVLTF. DNA of the CDR3: TGTGCCAGCAGCCCCAACAGGGGCTCTGGGGCCAACGTCCTGACTTTC. J is TRBJ2-6 and V is TRBV3-1, with TRBD1 identical over 7 bases. CDR3 length: 16 amino acids. In germline, CDR1 is LGHDT, CDR2 YNNKEL (reference sequence). V trimming: 4 bases; J trimming: 0 bases; junction bases outside the gene matches: 3.

This clonotype occurred many times. V usage is TRBV7-9 and J usage is TRBJ2-7, with D unresolved. This CDR3 is built from 14 residues. V shed 2 bases and J shed 0 bases, with 8 bases lying between them. CDR1 and CDR2 (germline): SEHNR, FQNEAQ (reference sequence). This chain's CDR3 is CASSLNSLSYEQYF. CDR3 sequence (DNA): TGTGCCAGCAGCTTAAACAGCCTCTCCTACGAGCAGTACTTC.

This clonotype has a count of ten or more. The CDR3 spells CASSLVASMNTEAFF. The CDR3 region has the DNA TGTGCCAGCAGCTTAGTAGCCAGCATGAACACTGAAGCTTTCTTT. This chain links TRBV11-2 with TRBJ1-1; D gene uncertain. Trimming cost V 1 base and J 0 bases, with 9 bases left between them. Germline assignment: CDR1 SGHAT and CDR2 FQNNGV. This CDR3 comprises 15 residues.

This clonotype has a count of ten or more. V gene TRBV7-6 combines with J gene TRBJ1-3, with D hard to call. V lost 5 bases, J lost 4 bases, and 9 bases lay in between. The CDR3 is 13 residues long. The germline gives CDR1 SGHVS, CDR2 FNYEAQ. This CDR3 reads CASSTSRGNTIYF. The CDR3 DNA reads TGTGCCAGCAGCACCTCAAGGGGAAACACCATATATTTT. Based on the CDR3 plus reference TRBV7-6 and TRBJ1-3, the full variable domain is GAGVSQSPRYKVTKRGQDVALRCDPISGHVSLYWYRQALGQGPEFLTYFNYEAQQDKSGLPNDRFSAERPEGSISTLTIQRTEQRDSAMYRCASSTSRGNTIYFGEGSWLTVV.